A selection of T cell receptor beta chains follows, all from one sample in a study of T cell responses to AZD1222 COVID-19 vaccine. Sequencing was performed with immunoSEQ multiplex PCR; in TCRdb, only in-frame clones are kept and a portion is missing. The profile shows fewer than 150,000 clones, roughly 91% of them singletons. Specimen: peripheral blood, collected on day 0 of AZD1222 vaccination. These receptor sequences come from an adult in good health. The CDR3 runs from the conserved cysteine through the conserved F or W. The D gene is left open where the match is weak. Clone size appears in some rows only: once, few, many, or a class for an expanded clone.

CDR3: CASSLFPGLAGYFAGELFF
DNA: TGTGCCAGCAGTTTATTTCCGGGACTAGCGGGATATTTTGCCGGGGAGCTGTTTTTT
V: TRBV27
size: .
D: TRBD2
J: TRBJ2-2

CDR3: CASAIRAGNTIYF
DNA: TGTGCCAGCGCCATACGGGCTGGAAACACCATATATTTT
V: TRBV6-5
size: .
D: .
J: TRBJ1-3

CDR3: CTSSQAKIQGINTEAFF
DNA: TGCACCAGCAGCCAAGCCAAAATCCAGGGGATAAACACTGAAGCTTTCTTT
V: TRBV1
size: .
D: .
J: TRBJ1-1

CDR3: CASSSTDEQYF
DNA: TGCGCCAGCAGCTCGACAGATGAGCAGTACTTC
V: TRBV4-1
size: .
D: .
J: TRBJ2-7

CDR3: CATYPPLGRGHDSGTEAFF
DNA: TGTGCCACCTATCCTCCTCTCGGCAGGGGGCACGACTCGGGCACTGAAGCTTTCTTT
V: TRBV19
size: .
D: TRBD1
J: TRBJ1-1

CDR3: CASSKRSGGRDTQYF
DNA: TGTGCCAGTAGTAAGAGGTCGGGGGGGCGGGATACGCAGTATTTT
V: TRBV19
size: .
D: TRBD2
J: TRBJ2-3

CDR3: CASSRPNNEKLFF
DNA: TGTGCCAGTAGTCGTCCCAACAATGAAAAACTGTTTTTT
V: TRBV19
size: .
D: .
J: TRBJ1-4

CDR3: CASSQTGGGTEAFF
DNA: TGTGCCAGCAGTCAGACGGGGGGTGGGACTGAAGCTTTCTTT
V: TRBV28
size: .
D: .
J: TRBJ1-1

CDR3: CSVSGTSGGAVGEQFF
DNA: TGCAGCGTTTCCGGGACTAGCGGGGGGGCCGTCGGTGAGCAGTTCTTC
V: TRBV29-1
size: .
D: TRBD2
J: TRBJ2-1

CDR3: CASRDITGGNQPQHF
DNA: TGTGCCAGTAGAGACATCACAGGGGGCAATCAGCCCCAGCATTTT
V: TRBV19
size: .
D: TRBD1
J: TRBJ1-5

CDR3: CASSVDLKGGYTF
DNA: TGTGCCAGCAGCGTAGACTTGAAGGGAGGCTACACCTTC
V: TRBV9
size: once
D: .
J: TRBJ1-2

CDR3: CASSLLAGELFF
DNA: TGTGCCAGCAGTTTACTGGCCGGGGAGCTGTTTTTT
V: TRBV12-3/TRBV12-4
size: once
D: .
J: TRBJ2-2

CDR3: CATSDVGRSLFF
DNA: TGTGCCACCAGTGACGTGGGGAGGAGCCTGTTCTTC
V: TRBV24-1
size: once
D: .
J: TRBJ2-1

CDR3: CASSQERGMANNSPLHF
DNA: TGCGCCAGCAGCCAAGAGAGAGGGATGGCTAATAATTCACCCCTCCACTTT
V: TRBV4-1
size: .
D: .
J: TRBJ1-6

CDR3: CASSLIGGSEAFF
DNA: TGTGCCAGCAGCTTAATAGGGGGCTCGGAGGCTTTCTTT
V: TRBV7-9
size: .
D: TRBD1
J: TRBJ1-1

CDR3: CASSALAGGPSETQYF
DNA: TGTGCCAGCAGTGCACTAGCGGGAGGGCCATCTGAGACCCAGTACTTC
V: TRBV6-4
size: .
D: TRBD2
J: TRBJ2-5

CDR3: CASRLAGPAEQYF
DNA: TGTGCCAGCAGGCTAGCGGGGCCGGCTGAGCAGTACTTC
V: TRBV28
size: once
D: TRBD2
J: TRBJ2-7

CDR3: CASSYGRGRVGTEAFF
DNA: TGTGCCAGCAGTTACGGCAGGGGGCGCGTAGGCACTGAAGCTTTCTTT
V: TRBV6-5
size: .
D: TRBD1
J: TRBJ1-1

CDR3: CASSLAWPKQDNEQFF
DNA: TGTGCCAGCAGCTTAGCTTGGCCCAAACAAGACAATGAGCAGTTCTTC
V: TRBV11-2
size: once
D: .
J: TRBJ2-1

CDR3: CASSLSPDQPQHF
DNA: TGTGCCAGCAGTTTGTCGCCTGATCAGCCCCAGCATTTT
V: TRBV27
size: .
D: .
J: TRBJ1-5

CDR3: CASTGWRYEQYF
DNA: TGTGCCAGCACAGGGTGGAGGTACGAGCAGTACTTC
V: TRBV6-5
size: .
D: .
J: TRBJ2-7

CDR3: CASSAGEQYF
DNA: TGTGCCAGCAGTGCCGGCGAGCAGTACTTC
V: TRBV2
size: .
D: .
J: TRBJ2-7

CDR3: CASTQDREGQPQHF
DNA: TGTGCCAGTACCCAGGACAGGGAAGGTCAGCCCCAGCATTTT
V: TRBV19
size: .
D: TRBD1
J: TRBJ1-5

CDR3: CASSLNRGRTDTQYF
DNA: TGTGCCAGCAGCTTAAATCGGGGTCGCACAGATACGCAGTATTTT
V: TRBV7-9
size: once
D: .
J: TRBJ2-3

CDR3: CASSLGRGSNIQYF
DNA: TGTGCCAGCAGCTTGGGTAGGGGGTCAAACATTCAGTACTTC
V: TRBV5-4
size: once
D: .
J: TRBJ2-4

CDR3: CASSPVAPQRGNEQFF
DNA: TGTGCCAGCAGCCCCGTAGCGCCTCAGAGGGGCAATGAGCAGTTCTTC
V: TRBV7-8
size: .
D: .
J: TRBJ2-1

CDR3: CASSPTRDTQYF
DNA: TGTGCCAGCAGTCCTACTAGGGATACGCAGTATTTT
V: TRBV7-9
size: .
D: .
J: TRBJ2-3

CDR3: CASSQVGDRYGYTF
DNA: TGCGCCAGCAGCCAAGTTGGGGACAGATATGGCTACACCTTC
V: TRBV4-1
size: .
D: TRBD1
J: TRBJ1-2

CDR3: CASSYPTGGDEQYF
DNA: TGTGCCAGCAGTTACCCGACAGGGGGCGACGAGCAGTACTTC
V: TRBV6-6
size: once
D: TRBD1
J: TRBJ2-7

CDR3: CASKKRGSYEQYF
DNA: TGTGCCAGCAAAAAAAGGGGCTCCTACGAGCAGTACTTC
V: TRBV6-5
size: .
D: .
J: TRBJ2-7

CDR3: CASSPTGTSNSPLHF
DNA: TGCGCCAGCAGCCCAACCGGGACATCTAATTCACCCCTCCACTTT
V: TRBV5-1
size: .
D: .
J: TRBJ1-6

CDR3: CASSDSGANVLTF
DNA: TGTGCCAGCAGTGACTCTGGGGCCAACGTCCTGACTTTC
V: TRBV28
size: few
D: .
J: TRBJ2-6

CDR3: CASSLLAGGQPYNEQFF
DNA: TGTGCCAGCAGTTTGCTAGCGGGGGGTCAACCCTACAATGAGCAGTTCTTC
V: TRBV28
size: .
D: TRBD2
J: TRBJ2-1

CDR3: CASSLSYGTDTQYF
DNA: TGCGCCAGCAGCCTAAGCTATGGCACAGATACGCAGTATTTT
V: TRBV4-1
size: .
D: .
J: TRBJ2-3

CDR3: CASSQDLTLHF
DNA: TGTGCCAGCAGCCAAGACTTAACCCTCCACTTT
V: TRBV3-1/TRBV3-2
size: .
D: .
J: TRBJ1-6

CDR3: CASSDTGKGGKLFF
DNA: TGTGCCAGCAGTGATACAGGAAAAGGGGGAAAACTGTTTTTT
V: TRBV25-1
size: once
D: .
J: TRBJ1-4